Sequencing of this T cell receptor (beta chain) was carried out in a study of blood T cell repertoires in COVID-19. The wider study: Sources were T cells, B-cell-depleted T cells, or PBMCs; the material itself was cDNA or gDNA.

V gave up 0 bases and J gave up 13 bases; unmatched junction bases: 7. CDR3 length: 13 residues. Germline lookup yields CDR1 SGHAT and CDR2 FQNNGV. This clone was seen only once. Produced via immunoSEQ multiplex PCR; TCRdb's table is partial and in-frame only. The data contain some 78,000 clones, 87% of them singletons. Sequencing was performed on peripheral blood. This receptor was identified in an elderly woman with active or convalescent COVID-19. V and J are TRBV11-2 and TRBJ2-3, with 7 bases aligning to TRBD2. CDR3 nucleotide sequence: TGTGCCAGCAGCTTAGATAGGGCTAGCGGTGAGTATTTT. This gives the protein CASSLDRASGEYF.